This entry lists 32 T cell receptor beta chains sequenced from one sample in a study of blood T cell repertoires in COVID-19. Sequencing used immunoSEQ multiplex PCR; TCRdb keeps in-frame clones, though not all of them. The table lists roughly 280,000 clones, approximately 87% of them singletons. The sample taken for sequencing was peripheral blood. The receptors stem from a man aged 55 to 70 who had recovered from COVID-19.

Details on this clone: Relative to the germline gene, one junction end is altered; a read error may explain this. The J gene is TRBJ1-2, the V gene TRBV11-2; D not resolved. The CDR3 is 14 amino acids. Per the germline V gene, CDR1 is SGHAT and CDR2 is FQNNGV. The CDR3 DNA sequence: TGTGCCACCAGCTCAAGGTCGGGGAACTATGGCTACACCTTC. Residues: CATSSRSGNYGYTF.

CDR3 residues: CASSPLRTVYNSPLHF. The CDR3 DNA reads TGTGCCAGCAGCCCCCTGCGGACAGTCTATAATTCACCCCTCCACTTT. V is TRBV3-1 (or the pseudogene TRBV3-2) and J is TRBJ1-6; the D gene is possibly TRBD1 (6 bases). The CDR3 has 16 residues. Germline assignment: CDR1 LGHDT and CDR2 YNNKEL (reference sequence). The V and J ends lost 4 bases and 3 bases respectively, with 13 bases between them.

The chain employs TRBV11-2 and TRBJ1-2, with TRBD1 identical over 8 bases. Per the germline V gene, CDR1 is SGHAT and CDR2 is FQNNGV. The CDR3 totals 14 residues. V trimming: 5 bases; J trimming: 5 bases; junction bases outside the gene matches: 7. CDR3 in amino acids: CASSNDRGPYGYTF. In DNA, the CDR3 is TGTGCCAGCAGCAACGACAGGGGACCGTATGGCTACACCTTC.

The CDR3 sequence: CASSENQASSPLHF. DNA for the CDR3: TGTGCCAGCAGTGAAAATCAGGCTTCCTCACCCCTCCACTTT. This chain joins TRBV6-1 and TRBJ1-6; D is uncertain. There are 14 residues in the CDR3. Trimming stripped 2 bases from V and 10 bases from J, with 12 bases between. CDR1 and CDR2 (germline): MNHNS, SASEGT.

The genes are TRBV6-5 and TRBJ2-1, with 7 positions matching TRBD2. Germline CDR1 and CDR2: MNHEY and SVGAGI. Trimming took 6 bases from V and 5 from J; bases not matched to a gene: 7. CDR3 length equals 14 residues. CDR3 DNA: TGTGCCAGCAGCGGGACTATAACCCACAATGAGCAGTTCTTC. It translates to CASSGTITHNEQFF.

The chain couples TRBV6-6 to TRBJ2-7; 7 nucleotides agree with TRBD2. This CDR3 is 14 amino acids long. V dropped 5 bases and J dropped 0; count of bases not matched to a gene: 4. Looked up from germline, CDR1 is MNHNY and CDR2 is SVGAGI (reference sequence). This chain's CDR3 is CASSQRGDSYEQYF. The CDR3 region has the DNA TGTGCCAGCAGTCAACGGGGGGACTCCTACGAGCAGTACTTC.

The rearrangement uses TRBV19 and TRBJ1-1, with 12 nucleotides matching TRBD1. V dropped 11 bases and J dropped 4; count of bases not matched to a gene: 8. Germline CDR1 and CDR2: LNHDA and SQIVND (reference sequence). This CDR3 comprises 14 residues. The CDR3 DNA reads as TGTGCCGCCGGGACAGGGGGCGCGAGCACTGAAGCTTTCTTT. Its translation: CAAGTGGASTEAFF.

This rearrangement joins TRBV7-9 to TRBJ1-6; TRBD1 matches 7 bases. Trimming took 5 bases from V and 9 from J; bases not matched to a gene: 7. The CDR3 runs to 14 residues. The germline V gene encodes CDR1 SEHNR and CDR2 FQNEAQ (reference sequence). The CDR3 loop is CASSTTGLGSPLHF. For the CDR3, the DNA is TGTGCCAGCAGCACGACAGGGCTCGGTTCACCCCTCCACTTT. The variable domain in full, completed from reference TRBV7-9 and TRBJ1-6, reads DTGVSQNPRHKITKRGQNVTFRCDPISEHNRLYWYRQTLGQGPEFLTYFQNEAQLEKSRLLSDRFSAERPKGSFSTLEIQRTEQGDSAMYLCASSTTGLGSPLHFGNGTRLTVT.

The chain joins TRBV21-1 to TRBJ2-1; TRBD1 was called by the table and not checked on the DNA. TRBV21-1 is a pseudogene. This CDR3 is 18 amino acids long. CDR3 coding DNA: TGTGCCAGCAGCCAAAGGGGAACAGGGCTCGCTGAATACAATGAGCAGTTCTTC. Its protein product is CASSQRGTGLAEYNEQFF.

The chain combines TRBV5-5 with TRBJ1-3; D call uncertain. The V gene lost 1 base and the J gene lost 1 base, with 6 bases spanning the gap. The CDR3 has 14 residues. From germline, CDR1 is SGHKS and CDR2 YYEKEE (reference sequence). The CDR3: CASSLLQSGNTIYF. CDR3 coding DNA: TGTGCCAGCAGCTTGTTACAGTCTGGAAACACCATATATTTT.

The V call is TRBV3-1 (or the pseudogene TRBV3-2), the J call TRBJ2-7; a possible D gene is TRBD2 (6 bases). V was shortened by 1 base and J by 0 bases, with 7 bases between the two germline ends. The length of the CDR3 is 14 residues. CDR1 LGHDT and CDR2 YNNKEL come from the germline V gene (reference sequence). CDR3 loop: CASSQASASYEQYF. The CDR3 DNA reads as TGTGCCAGCAGCCAAGCTAGCGCCTCCTACGAGCAGTACTTC.

This clone was detected only once. This rearrangement joins TRBV19 to TRBJ2-2; 11 nucleotides align to TRBD2. Trimming removed 4 bases from V and 2 bases from J; junction bases left unmatched: 6. The CDR3 totals 17 residues. In germline, CDR1 is LNHDA, CDR2 SQIVND (reference sequence). The CDR3 DNA sequence: TGTGCCAGTAGTACTGGACTAGCGGGCCCTAACACCGGGGAGCTGTTTTTT. The encoded protein is CASSTGLAGPNTGELFF.

The V and J genes are TRBV11-2 and TRBJ2-2; 7 nucleotides line up with TRBD1. The ends lost 5 bases at V and 8 bases at J; junction bases unmatched: 5. CDR1 and CDR2 from the germline V gene are SGHAT and FQNNGV. This CDR3 contains 13 residues. The CDR3 coding sequence is TGTGCCAGCAGCCTCCGGACAGGAGGGGAGCTGTTTTTT. Translation: CASSLRTGGELFF.

The chain joins TRBV19 to TRBJ2-1; 7 nucleotides agree with TRBD1. The V gene end was trimmed by 1 base and the J gene end by 7 bases; junction bases not matched to a gene: 7. The CDR3 covers 15 residues. CDR1 and CDR2 (germline): LNHDA, SQIVND (reference sequence). The chain's CDR3 is CASSIAATGKNEQFF. The CDR3, as DNA: TGTGCCAGTAGTATAGCCGCGACAGGGAAAAATGAGCAGTTCTTC.

The gene calls are TRBV12-5 and TRBJ1-1, with D perhaps TRBD1 (6 bases). This CDR3 is 15 amino acids long. V was shortened by 4 bases and J by 0 bases, with 12 bases between the two germline ends. Germline V gives CDR1 LGHNT, CDR2 FRNRAP. For the CDR3, the DNA is TGTGCTAGTGGTTCTGAGACAGGCTTGAACACTGAAGCTTTCTTT. This sequence encodes CASGSETGLNTEAFF.

The rearrangement joins TRBV5-5 to TRBJ1-1; D is unclear. CDR1 SGHKS and CDR2 YYEKEE come from the germline V gene (reference sequence). This CDR3 is 12 amino acids long. V lost 3 bases and J lost 9, with 12 bases in between. The DNA of the CDR3 is TGTGCCAGCAGCTCACACGGGATCCAAGCTTTCTTT. Its translation: CASSSHGIQAFF. The full variable domain, with the rest looked up from reference TRBV5-5 and TRBJ1-1, is DAGVTQSPTHLIKTRGQQVTLRCSPISGHKSVSWYQQVLGQGPQFIFQYYEKEERGRGNFPDRFSARQFPNYSSELNVNALLLGDSALYLCASSSHGIQAFFGQGTRLTVV.

The chain is built from TRBV5-4 and TRBJ2-1, with TRBD2 identical over 9 bases. Germline trimming cut 4 bases from V and 6 bases from J; bases unmatched to any gene: 8. Germline CDR1 is SGHNT and CDR2 is YYREEE (reference sequence). This CDR3 comprises 15 residues. DNA of the CDR3: TGTGCCAGCAGCATATCTAGCGGGAAGGGCAATGAGCAGTTCTTC. As protein: CASSISSGKGNEQFF.

This clone was counted between two and nine times. The chain has TRBV3-1 (or the pseudogene TRBV3-2) and TRBJ2-7, with 8 bases aligning to TRBD2. V trimming: 2 bases; J trimming: 2 bases; junction bases outside the gene matches: 2. The CDR3 contains 14 residues. CDR1 and CDR2 from the germline V gene are LGHDT and YNNKEL (reference sequence). The CDR3 region has the DNA TGTGCCAGCAGCCAAACTAGCGGAACCTACGAGCAGTACTTC. Amino acids: CASSQTSGTYEQYF.

V usage is TRBV18 and J usage is TRBJ1-3; TRBD1 matches at 7 bases. Looked up from germline, CDR1 is KGHSH and CDR2 is LQKENI. The CDR3 is 16 residues long. V lost 4 bases to trimming and J lost 0 bases; unmatched junction nucleotides: 6. The CDR3 sequence is CASSRTDRDSGNTIYF. The CDR3, as DNA: TGTGCCAGCTCACGAACAGACAGGGACTCTGGAAACACCATATATTTT.

The V gene is TRBV30, the J gene TRBJ2-5; a weak D match, TRBD2 (5 bases). V lost 0 bases and J 4 bases, leaving 6 bases between the germline ends. The CDR3 has 12 residues. In germline, CDR1 is GTSNPN, CDR2 SVGIG (reference sequence). The CDR3 region has the DNA TGTGCCTGGAGTGTACTAGGAGAGACCCAGTACTTC. Translating it yields CAWSVLGETQYF.

This chain links TRBV12-3 or TRBV12-4 with TRBJ1-2; no clear D. With 7 bases removed from V and 4 bases from J, the gap between germline ends came to 10 bases. This CDR3 has 12 residues. The CDR3 loop is CASTVGGYGYTF. The DNA of the CDR3 is TGTGCCAGCACAGTTGGTGGCTATGGCTACACCTTC.

The rearrangement joins TRBV7-2 to TRBJ2-1; 12 bases fit TRBD2. The CDR3 runs 17 residues. V was pared by 1 base and J by 4 bases, with 5 bases of the junction left unmatched. Per germline, CDR1 SGHTA and CDR2 FQGNSA. CDR3 amino acids: CASSLGGTSGYYNEQFF. CDR3 bases: TGTGCCAGCAGCTTAGGGGGGACTAGCGGGTATTACAATGAGCAGTTCTTC.

The chain employs TRBV11-3 and TRBJ2-5; 7 nucleotides align to TRBD2. V trimming: 5 bases; J trimming: 4 bases; junction bases outside the gene matches: 10. This CDR3 spans 15 amino acids. Germline V gene data show CDR1 as SGHNT and CDR2 as YENEEA. The CDR3 reads CASSATTGLSETQYF. CDR3 bases: TGTGCCAGCAGCGCCACGACGGGACTATCAGAGACCCAGTACTTC.

The V gene is TRBV18, the J gene TRBJ2-3, with D possibly TRBD1 on 5 matching bases. The V end was cut by 8 bases, the J end by 1 base, with 13 bases between. Germline CDR1 KGHSH, CDR2 LQKENI. This CDR3 spans 14 amino acids. CDR3 DNA: TGTGCCAGCCGCAAGACACAGGGCACAGATACGCAGTATTTT. This gives the protein CASRKTQGTDTQYF.

Here the CDR3 reads CASSPGGGKQPQHF. In DNA, the CDR3 is TGTGCCAGCAGTCCCGGGGGGGGTAAACAGCCCCAGCATTTT. The V and J genes are TRBV6-5 and TRBJ1-5, with a possible D match to TRBD1 (5 bases). The V gene's germline CDR1 is MNHEY and CDR2 SVGAGI. This CDR3 spans 14 amino acids. V lost 5 bases and J 7 bases, leaving 15 bases between the germline ends.

V and J are TRBV27 and TRBJ2-1; D gene uncertain. Germline assignment: CDR1 MNHEY and CDR2 SMNVEV (reference sequence). Trimming left V 0 bases short and J 6 bases short, with 9 bases between. CDR3 length: 14 amino acids. Here the CDR3 DNA reads TGTGCCAGCAGTTTATCGGGCATCAGCAATGAGCAGTTCTTC. Translating gives CASSLSGISNEQFF.

The J gene is TRBJ1-3, the V gene TRBV2, with 8 bases that match TRBD1. Looked up from germline, CDR1 is SNHLY and CDR2 is FYNNEI. V shed 5 bases and J 0 bases; nucleotides not matched to a gene: 6. This CDR3 is built from 16 residues. The chain's CDR3 is CASSRDRGRSGNTIYF. The DNA of the CDR3 is TGTGCCAGCAGTCGAGACAGGGGACGCTCTGGAAACACCATATATTTT.

This clone was observed a handful of times. V gene TRBV7-3 combines with J gene TRBJ2-2, with 10 bases fitting TRBD1. CDR1 and CDR2 (germline): SGHTA, FQGTGA. The CDR3 sequence is 17 residues long. J lost 2 bases, V lost 6 bases, and 9 bases had no gene match. The CDR3 spells CASSFRGTGANTGELFF. In DNA form, the CDR3 reads TGTGCCAGCAGTTTTCGGGGGACAGGGGCCAACACCGGGGAGCTGTTTTTT.

The rearrangement uses TRBV7-9 and TRBJ1-2; tentative D call: TRBD1 (5 bases). Germline CDR1 reads SEHNR; CDR2 reads FQNEAQ (reference sequence). V lost 1 base to trimming and J lost 4 bases, with 10 bases between them. The CDR3 spans 14 residues. The CDR3 coding sequence is TGTGCCAGCAGCTTAGTCCAGGGTATCTATGGCTACACCTTC. It translates to CASSLVQGIYGYTF. Supplemented by reference TRBV7-9 and TRBJ1-2, the full variable domain reads DTGVSQNPRHKITKRGQNVTFRCDPISEHNRLYWYRQTLGQGPEFLTYFQNEAQLEKSRLLSDRFSAERPKGSFSTLEIQRTEQGDSAMYLCASSLVQGIYGYTFGSGTRLTVV.

The chain joins TRBV6-5 to TRBJ1-1; TRBD1 matches at 7 bases. Germline loops: CDR1 MNHEY, CDR2 SVGAGI. Unmatched junction bases numbered 8, after V lost 5 bases and J lost 5 bases. CDR3 length: 14 residues. The CDR3 DNA reads TGTGCCAGCAGTACAATGACAGGGAGGACTGAAGCTTTCTTT. This gives the protein CASSTMTGRTEAFF.

V usage is TRBV28 and J usage is TRBJ1-6; TRBD1 matches at 7 bases. The V gene end was trimmed by 6 bases and the J gene end by 6 bases; junction bases not matched to a gene: 8. The CDR3 covers 15 residues. Looked up from germline, CDR1 is MDHEN and CDR2 is SYDVKM. CDR3 bases: TGTGCCAGCAGCCCGACAGGGCCCATTAATTCACCCCTCCACTTT. This codes for CASSPTGPINSPLHF.

The chain employs TRBV5-1 and TRBJ2-7; 8 bases match TRBD2. The CDR3 contains 18 residues. V trimming: 3 bases; J trimming: 0 bases; junction bases outside the gene matches: 14. CDR1 is SGHRS and CDR2 is YFSETQ in the germline V gene. The CDR3 nucleotides read TGCGCCAGCAGCTCCAAGCTTCCTGGGAGCGGGAGCTCCTACGAGCAGTACTTC. Translating it yields CASSSKLPGSGSSYEQYF.